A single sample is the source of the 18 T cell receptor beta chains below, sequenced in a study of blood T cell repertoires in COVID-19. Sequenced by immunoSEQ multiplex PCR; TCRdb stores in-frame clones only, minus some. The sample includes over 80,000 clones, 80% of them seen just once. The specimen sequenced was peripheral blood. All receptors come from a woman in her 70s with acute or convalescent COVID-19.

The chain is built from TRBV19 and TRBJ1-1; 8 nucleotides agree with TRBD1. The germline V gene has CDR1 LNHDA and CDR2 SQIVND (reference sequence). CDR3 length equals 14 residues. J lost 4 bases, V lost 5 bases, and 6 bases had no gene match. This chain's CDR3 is CASSSGQVPTEAFF. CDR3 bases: TGTGCCAGTAGTTCGGGACAGGTCCCCACTGAAGCTTTCTTT.

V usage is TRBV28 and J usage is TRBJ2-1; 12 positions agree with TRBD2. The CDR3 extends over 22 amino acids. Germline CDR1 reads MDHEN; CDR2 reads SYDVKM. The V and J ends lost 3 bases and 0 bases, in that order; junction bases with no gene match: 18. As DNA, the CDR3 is TGTGCCAGCAGTTTCCCCGCCACCTGGACTAGCGGGGCGACAAGCTCCTACAATGAGCAGTTCTTC. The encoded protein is CASSFPATWTSGATSSYNEQFF.

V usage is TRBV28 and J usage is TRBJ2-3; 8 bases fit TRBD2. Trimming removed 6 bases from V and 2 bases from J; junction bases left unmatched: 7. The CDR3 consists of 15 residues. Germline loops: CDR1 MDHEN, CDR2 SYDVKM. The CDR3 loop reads CASSPGGGFTDTQYF. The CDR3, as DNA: TGTGCCAGCAGCCCCGGGGGGGGATTCACAGATACGCAGTATTTT.

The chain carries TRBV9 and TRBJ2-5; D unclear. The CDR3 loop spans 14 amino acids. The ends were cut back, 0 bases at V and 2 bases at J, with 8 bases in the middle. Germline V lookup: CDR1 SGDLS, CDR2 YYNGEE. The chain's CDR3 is CASSVGQIQETQYF. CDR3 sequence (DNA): TGTGCCAGCAGCGTAGGGCAGATTCAAGAGACCCAGTACTTC. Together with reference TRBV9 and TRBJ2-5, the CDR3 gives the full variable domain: DSGVTQTPKHLITATGQRVTLRCSPRSGDLSVYWYQQSLDQGLQFLIQYYNGEERAKGNILERFSAQQFPDLHSELNLSSLELGDSALYFCASSVGQIQETQYFGPGTRLLVL.

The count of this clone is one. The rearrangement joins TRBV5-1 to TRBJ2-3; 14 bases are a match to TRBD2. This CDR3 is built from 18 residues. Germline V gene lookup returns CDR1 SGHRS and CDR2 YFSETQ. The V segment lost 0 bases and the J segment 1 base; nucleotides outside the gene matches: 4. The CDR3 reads CASSLGLAGGPGTDTQYF. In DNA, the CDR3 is TGCGCCAGCAGCTTGGGACTAGCGGGAGGGCCGGGCACAGATACGCAGTATTTT.

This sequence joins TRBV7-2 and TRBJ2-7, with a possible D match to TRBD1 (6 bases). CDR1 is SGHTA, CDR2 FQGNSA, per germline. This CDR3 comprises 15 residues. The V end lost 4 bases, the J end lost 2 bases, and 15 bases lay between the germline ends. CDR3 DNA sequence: TGTGCCAGCAGCTCGTTGGGGACACGAGCCTACGAGCAGTACTTC. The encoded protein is CASSSLGTRAYEQYF.

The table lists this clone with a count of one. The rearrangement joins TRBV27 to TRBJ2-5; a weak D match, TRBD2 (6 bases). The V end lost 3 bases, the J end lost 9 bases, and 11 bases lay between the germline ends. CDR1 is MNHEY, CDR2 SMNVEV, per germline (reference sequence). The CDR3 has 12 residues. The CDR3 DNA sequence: TGTGCCAGCAGTTTGGGGGGACTGGCCCAGTACTTC. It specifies CASSLGGLAQYF.

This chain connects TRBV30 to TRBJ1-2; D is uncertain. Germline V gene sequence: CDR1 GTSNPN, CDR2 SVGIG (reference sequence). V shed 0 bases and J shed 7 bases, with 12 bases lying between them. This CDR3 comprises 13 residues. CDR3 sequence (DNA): TGTGCCTGGAGTGTTCCGGGGATTGGTGGCTACACCTTC. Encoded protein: CAWSVPGIGGYTF.

For the CDR3, the DNA is TGTGCCAGTAACCCTGACAGGGTAAGTCAGCCCCAGCATTTT. Translating it yields CASNPDRVSQPQHF. The V and J genes are TRBV19 and TRBJ1-5, with 7 nucleotides matching TRBD1. The length of the CDR3 is 14 residues. The germline CDR1 and CDR2 sequences are LNHDA and SQIVND (reference sequence). Trimming removed 7 bases from V and 6 bases from J; junction bases left unmatched: 9.

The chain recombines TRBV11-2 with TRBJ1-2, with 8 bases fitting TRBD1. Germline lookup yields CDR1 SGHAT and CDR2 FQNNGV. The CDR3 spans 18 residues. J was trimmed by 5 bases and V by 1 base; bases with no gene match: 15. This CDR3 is CASSLATTGGPVSYGYTF. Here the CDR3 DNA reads TGTGCCAGCAGCTTAGCCACTACAGGGGGGCCCGTATCGTATGGCTACACCTTC.

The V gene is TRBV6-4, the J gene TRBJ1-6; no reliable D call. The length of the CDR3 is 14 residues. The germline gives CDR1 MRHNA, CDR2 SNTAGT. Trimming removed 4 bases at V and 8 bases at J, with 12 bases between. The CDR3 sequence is CASSVDGRYSPLHF. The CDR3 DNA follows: TGTGCCAGCAGTGTAGACGGGAGATATTCACCCCTCCACTTT.

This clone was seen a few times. The CDR3 nucleotides read TGTGCCAGCAGCCTCGATACCCCTAGCTCTGGAAACACCATATATTTT. Translation: CASSLDTPSSGNTIYF. The V call is TRBV3-1 (or the pseudogene TRBV3-2), the J call TRBJ1-3; D not resolved. Trimming removed 4 bases from V and 0 bases from J, with 13 bases in between. Germline CDR1 LGHDT, CDR2 YNNKEL (reference sequence). CDR3 size: 16 residues.

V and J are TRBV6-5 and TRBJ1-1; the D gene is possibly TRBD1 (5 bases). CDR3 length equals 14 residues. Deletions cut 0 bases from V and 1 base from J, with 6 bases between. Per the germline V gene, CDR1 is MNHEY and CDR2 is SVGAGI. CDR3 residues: CASSYSGGNTEAFF. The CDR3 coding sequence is TGTGCCAGCAGTTACTCGGGGGGGAACACTGAAGCTTTCTTT.

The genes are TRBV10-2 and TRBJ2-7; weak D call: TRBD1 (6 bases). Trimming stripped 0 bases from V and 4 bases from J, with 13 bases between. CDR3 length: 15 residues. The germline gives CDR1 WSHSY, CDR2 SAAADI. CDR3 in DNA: TGCGCCAGCAGTGAGTCGGCCCAGGGGACGTACGAGCAGTACTTC. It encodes CASSESAQGTYEQYF.

Here the CDR3 DNA reads TGTGCCAGCAGGGGCGGGACTTTGTGGACTGAAGCTTTCTTT. Protein: CASRGGTLWTEAFF. The V gene is TRBV28, the J gene TRBJ1-1; possibly TRBD1 for D (5 bases). CDR3 length: 14 residues. Germline V gives CDR1 MDHEN, CDR2 SYDVKM. Trimming cost V 6 bases and J 5 bases, with 16 bases left between them.

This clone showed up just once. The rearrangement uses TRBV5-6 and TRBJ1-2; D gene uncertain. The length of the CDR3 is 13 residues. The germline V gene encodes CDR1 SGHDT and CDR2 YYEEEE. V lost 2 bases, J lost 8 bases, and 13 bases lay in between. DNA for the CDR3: TGTGCCAGCAGCTTCGGAGGTTTTTGGGGCTACACCTTC. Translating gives CASSFGGFWGYTF.

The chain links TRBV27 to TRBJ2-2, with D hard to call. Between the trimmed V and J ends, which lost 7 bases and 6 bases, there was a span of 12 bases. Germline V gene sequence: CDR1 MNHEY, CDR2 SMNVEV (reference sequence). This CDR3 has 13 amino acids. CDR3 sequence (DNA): TGTGCCAGCACCCAACTGATCCCCGGGGAGCTGTTTTTT. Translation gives CASTQLIPGELFF.

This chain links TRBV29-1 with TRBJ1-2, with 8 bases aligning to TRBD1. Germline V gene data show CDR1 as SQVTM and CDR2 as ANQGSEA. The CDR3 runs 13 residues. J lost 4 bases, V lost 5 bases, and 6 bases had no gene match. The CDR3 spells CSVRGQGGYGYTF. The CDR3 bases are TGCAGCGTTCGAGGACAGGGCGGCTATGGCTACACCTTC.